What follows are 21 T cell receptor beta chains derived from one specimen sequenced in a study of T cells in narcolepsy. Here immunoSEQ multiplex PCR was the method, and the copy in TCRdb shows in-frame clones only, minus some. The repertoire holds around 8,000 clones, with over 60% as singletons. The material sequenced was CD45RA- memory CD8+ T cells from PBMCs. All receptors derive from a human donor with narcolepsy.

This chain joins TRBV4-3 and TRBJ1-2; 7 nucleotides agree with TRBD1. Unmatched junction bases numbered 7, after V lost 0 bases and J lost 3 bases. Germline CDR1 LGHNA, CDR2 YSLEER. This CDR3 comprises 16 residues. The CDR3 region has the DNA TGCGCCAGCAGCCAAGATCGGGGCAGGGGGTACTATGGCTACACCTTC. Translation: CASSQDRGRGYYGYTF.

The chain employs TRBV2 and TRBJ2-2; D not certain. CDR3 length: 12 residues. Germline V gene data show CDR1 as SNHLY and CDR2 as FYNNEI. Trimming removed 7 bases from V and 5 bases from J, with 8 bases in between. The chain's CDR3 is CASIRGTGELFF. The CDR3 nucleotides are TGTGCCAGCATAAGAGGTACCGGGGAGCTGTTTTTT.

The V call is TRBV10-3, the J call TRBJ2-7; D assignment may be TRBD1 or TRBD2 (7 bases each). Germline lookup yields CDR1 ENHRY and CDR2 SYGVKD. V was shortened by 3 bases and J by 7 bases, with 22 bases between the two germline ends. This CDR3 comprises 16 residues. The CDR3, as DNA: TGTGCCATCAGTGACCTCGACAGGGAGGGGTTTGGAGAGCAGTACTTC. It is translated as CAISDLDREGFGEQYF.

The chain has TRBV27 and TRBJ2-7; weak D call: TRBD1 (6 bases). Germline assignment: CDR1 MNHEY and CDR2 SMNVEV (reference sequence). V shed 7 bases and J shed 3 bases, with 13 bases lying between them. The CDR3 is 13 residues long. DNA for the CDR3: TGTGCCAGCATGTGGGGGCCCGGCTACGAGCAGTACTTC. Protein: CASMWGPGYEQYF.

The chain employs TRBV28 and TRBJ2-5, with D perhaps matching TRBD1 (6 bases). Germline assignment: CDR1 MDHEN and CDR2 SYDVKM. This CDR3 spans 14 amino acids. Trimming left V 5 bases short and J 2 bases short, with 12 bases between. CDR3 nucleotides: TGTGCCAGCAGTCCAACGGGGACACAAGAGACCCAGTACTTC. Protein: CASSPTGTQETQYF.

This clone is judged medium-sized (0.01 to 0.1%). The chain uses TRBV27 and TRBJ2-7; 10 bases are shared with TRBD1. V lost 4 bases to trimming and J lost 5 bases; unmatched junction nucleotides: 11. The CDR3 is 16 amino acids. Germline V CDR1 and CDR2: MNHEY, SMNVEV (reference sequence). Here the CDR3 DNA reads TGTGCCAGCAGTTATCAACTCCGGGACAGGGGACACGAGCAGTACTTC. This translates into CASSYQLRDRGHEQYF.

The chain links TRBV7-6 to TRBJ2-3; 11 nucleotides agree with TRBD2. V was clipped by 0 bases and J by 6 bases; unmatched bases: 5. Germline V lookup: CDR1 SGHVS, CDR2 FNYEAQ. The length of the CDR3 is 16 residues. This CDR3 reads CASSLAGGLAVDTQYF. CDR3 bases: TGTGCCAGCAGCTTAGCTGGGGGACTAGCGGTGGATACGCAGTATTTT.

This clone is categorized as large (0.1 to 1%). The chain carries TRBV27 and TRBJ2-7, with 8 positions matching TRBD2. The CDR3 contains 15 residues. CDR1 and CDR2 from the germline V gene are MNHEY and SMNVEV (reference sequence). Trimming at V came to 2 bases and at J to 5 bases, leaving 8 bases not matched to a gene. The CDR3 sequence is CASSLRRGVYHEQYF. The CDR3, as DNA: TGTGCCAGCAGTTTACGGCGGGGGGTCTACCACGAGCAGTACTTC.

The chain has TRBV30 and TRBJ1-2, with a tentative D call TRBD1 (5 bases). In germline, CDR1 is GTSNPN, CDR2 SVGIG (reference sequence). The V gene lost 0 bases and the J gene lost 8 bases, with 13 bases spanning the gap. The CDR3 runs 13 residues. CDR3 DNA sequence: TGTGCCTGGAGTGTAGGGGAAGGCAGGGGCTACACCTTC. Amino acid sequence: CAWSVGEGRGYTF.

The V gene is TRBV4-1, the J gene TRBJ2-3; 8 bases are shared with TRBD2. Germline V lookup: CDR1 MGHRA, CDR2 YSYEKL. V lost 0 bases, J lost 3 bases, and 2 bases stayed unmatched. The CDR3 has 15 amino acids. For the CDR3, the DNA is TGCGCCAGCAGCCAAGATCAGCGGGGGACAGATACGCAGTATTTT. It translates to CASSQDQRGTDTQYF.

V is TRBV6-6 and J is TRBJ2-7; D not resolved. The CDR3 runs 13 residues. Germline loops: CDR1 MNHNY, CDR2 SVGAGI (reference sequence). Trimming removed 0 bases from V and 3 bases from J, with 6 bases in between. The CDR3 bases are TGTGCCAGCAGTTACTCAGACGACTACGAGCAGTACTTC. This codes for CASSYSDDYEQYF.

The rearrangement uses TRBV7-9 and TRBJ1-2; D not resolved. The CDR3 is made up of 13 amino acids. Trimming shortened V by 1 base and J by 0 bases, and 3 bases separated the two germline ends. CDR1 and CDR2 from the germline V gene are SEHNR and FQNEAQ (reference sequence). The CDR3 reads CASSLVANYGYTF. The CDR3 DNA reads as TGTGCCAGCAGCTTAGTAGCTAACTATGGCTACACCTTC. The full variable domain, rest sourced from reference TRBV7-9 and TRBJ1-2, is DTGVSQNPRHKITKRGQNVTFRCDPISEHNRLYWYRQTLGQGPEFLTYFQNEAQLEKSRLLSDRFSAERPKGSFSTLEIQRTEQGDSAMYLCASSLVANYGYTFGSGTRLTVV.

This chain uses TRBV23-1 with TRBJ2-7, with unresolved D. TRBV23-1 is filed as an ORF, its function uncertain. This CDR3 spans 10 amino acids. The V end was cut by 7 bases, the J end by 8 bases, with 9 bases between. The CDR3 reads CASTYRKQYF. CDR3 bases: TGCGCCAGCACTTATCGGAAGCAGTACTTC.

As regards this clone: Other DNA sequences within the sample encode an identical CDR3. The chain employs TRBV6-4 and TRBJ2-3; the match to TRBD2 covers 8 bases. Germline V gene lookup returns CDR1 MRHNA and CDR2 SNTAGT. Trimming at V came to 5 bases and at J to 3 bases, leaving 1 base not matched to a gene. CDR3 length: 13 residues. Here the CDR3 DNA reads TGTGCCAGCAGTAGCGGGGGAACAGATACGCAGTATTTT. Translation: CASSSGGTDTQYF.

CDR3 residues: CASRDGTGGGYEQYF. The CDR3 coding sequence is TGCGCCAGCAGAGACGGGACAGGGGGAGGATACGAGCAGTACTTC. The chain carries TRBV10-1 and TRBJ2-7; 11 nucleotides align to TRBD1. Germline trimming cut 6 bases from V and 4 bases from J; bases unmatched to any gene: 8. CDR3 length: 15 residues. Germline loops: CDR1 WNHNN, CDR2 SYGVQD (reference sequence).

This clone was seen once. The chain joins TRBV6-4 to TRBJ2-1, with D unclear. Trimming removed 0 bases at V and 6 bases at J, with 12 bases between. Germline loops: CDR1 MRHNA, CDR2 SNTAGT. The CDR3 has 15 amino acids. As DNA, the CDR3 is TGTGCCAGCAGTGACTCGAAAGGGTCTAGCAATGAGCAGTTCTTC. This sequence encodes CASSDSKGSSNEQFF.

This clone is medium-sized. The genes are TRBV16 and TRBJ1-2, with D unresolved. With 4 bases removed from V and 6 bases from J, the gap between germline ends came to 15 bases. The V gene's germline CDR1 is KGHSY and CDR2 FQNENV. The length of the CDR3 is 14 residues. For the CDR3, the DNA is TGTGCCAGCAGCCCATCGCCAACCCAGAATGGCTACACCTTC. This translates into CASSPSPTQNGYTF.

The chain uses TRBV18 and TRBJ2-5, with TRBD2 identical over 8 bases. The germline V gene has CDR1 KGHSH and CDR2 LQKENI. The CDR3 contains 15 residues. The junction had 7 bases not matched to a gene; V was cut back by 3 bases and J by 4 bases. Here the CDR3 reads CASSPSAGEAETQYF. In nucleotides, the CDR3 is TGTGCCAGCTCACCCTCAGCGGGGGAGGCAGAGACCCAGTACTTC.

The rearrangement links TRBV2 to TRBJ2-7, with a weak D call TRBD2 (6 bases). Germline CDR1 is SNHLY and CDR2 is FYNNEI. The CDR3 is made up of 13 amino acids. V was clipped by 11 bases and J by 3 bases, with 17 bases between them. The CDR3 DNA follows: TGTGCCGCCTGGCGCGGGGTTATCTACGAGCAGTACTTC. Amino acids: CAAWRGVIYEQYF.

This clone was found a few times. The chain employs TRBV6-6 and TRBJ1-6; D remains unclear. Deletions cut 0 bases from V and 6 bases from J, with 6 bases between. The length of the CDR3 is 14 residues. Germline V lookup: CDR1 MNHNY, CDR2 SVGAGI (reference sequence). CDR3: CASSYSGINSPLHF. The CDR3 nucleotides are TGTGCCAGCAGTTACTCGGGCATTAATTCACCCCTCCACTTT.

This chain joins TRBV5-6 and TRBJ2-5, with D unclear. The germline gives CDR1 SGHDT, CDR2 YYEEEE. V was clipped by 1 base and J by 5 bases, with 9 bases between them. The CDR3 loop spans 13 amino acids. The chain's CDR3 is CASSLLIQETQYF. CDR3 bases: TGTGCCAGCAGCTTGCTTATCCAGGAGACCCAGTACTTC.